What follows describes a single T cell receptor beta chain. By its share of the sample, this clone is medium-sized (0.01 to 0.1%). Its specific antigen is unknown. Base-call qualities are not available, and no considerably larger clone is one nucleotide away. The method was PCR. Sequenced on an Illumina HiSeq 4000. The TCR beta-chain CDR3 region of each patient was profiled by high-throughput sequencing. The published analysis was carried out like this. CDR3 differences across clinicopathological groups were used to build a classifier for discriminating distant-metastatic papillary thyroid cancer patients. The Shannon index was used to assess repertoire diversity, and the Morisita-Horn index was used to assess tumor-blood repertoire similarity. The public sequencing data were trimmed at Q25 with fastp and processed into clonotypes with MiXCR by TCRdb, which kept only in-frame beta chains. Clone size and V and J calls follow TCRdb, not the original study. Recorded for this sample are around 15,000 clones; approximately 19% of them occurred a single time. Less than 15% of the sample comes from the top ten.

No patient had received any treatment before thyroid surgery. Using T-cell receptor beta sequencing, the researchers looked back retrospectively at clinical samples from patients, gathered between about 2012 and 2018. This sample is part of a study of metastatic and nonmetastatic thyroid tumors (dated by TCRdb to the early 2020s). Regarding the research as a whole: For patients with malignant and with benign thyroid disease, the researchers compared repertoires between peripheral blood samples and tumor or nodule tissue samples.

The paper's findings and limits, for the study overall: In both blood and tumor samples, malignant tumors were reported to have significantly higher TCR beta diversity than benign nodules.

The CDR3 measures 15 amino acids from cysteine to phenylalanine. Only the CDR3 DNA is retained, 45 bases long and in frame from the first base. V is shortened by 3 bases, J by 1 base, and the region joining them spans 11 bases. The germline V gene (reference sequence) specifies LNHNV as CDR1 and YYDKDF as CDR2. The V and J genes are TRBV15 and TRBJ2-3; perhaps TRBD2 is the D gene, with 6 bases matching. This TCR was sampled from a female donor with papillary thyroid cancer or a benign thyroid nodule (not recorded which). Some clones in this sample may be carry-over from other donors' samples. The sample was blood. The nucleotide sequence reads TGTGCCACCAGCAGGACTAGGGACCGCACAGATACGCAGTATTTT. It specifies CATSRTRDRTDTQYF.